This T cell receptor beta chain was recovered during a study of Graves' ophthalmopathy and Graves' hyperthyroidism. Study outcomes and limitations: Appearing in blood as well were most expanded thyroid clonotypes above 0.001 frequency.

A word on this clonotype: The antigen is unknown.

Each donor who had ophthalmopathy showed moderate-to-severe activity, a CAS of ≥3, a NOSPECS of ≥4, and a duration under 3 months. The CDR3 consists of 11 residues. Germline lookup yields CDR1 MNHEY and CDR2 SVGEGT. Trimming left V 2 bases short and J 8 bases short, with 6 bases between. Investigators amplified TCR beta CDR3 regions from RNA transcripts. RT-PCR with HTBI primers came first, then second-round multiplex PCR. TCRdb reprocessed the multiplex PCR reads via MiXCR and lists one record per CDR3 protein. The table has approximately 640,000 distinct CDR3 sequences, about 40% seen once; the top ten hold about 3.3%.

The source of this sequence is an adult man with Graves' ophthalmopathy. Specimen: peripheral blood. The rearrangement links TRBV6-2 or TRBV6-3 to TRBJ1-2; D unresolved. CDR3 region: CASSYRVGYTF. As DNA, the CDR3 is TGTGCCAGCAGTTACAGGGTCGGCTACACCTTC.